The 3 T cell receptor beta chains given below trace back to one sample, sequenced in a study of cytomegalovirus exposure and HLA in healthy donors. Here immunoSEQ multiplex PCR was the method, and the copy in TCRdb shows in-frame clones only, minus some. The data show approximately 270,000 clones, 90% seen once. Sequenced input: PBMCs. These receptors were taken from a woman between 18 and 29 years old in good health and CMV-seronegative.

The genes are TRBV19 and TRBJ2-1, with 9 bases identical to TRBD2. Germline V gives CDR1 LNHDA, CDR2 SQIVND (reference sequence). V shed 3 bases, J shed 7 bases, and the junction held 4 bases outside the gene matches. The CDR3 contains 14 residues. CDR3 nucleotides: TGTGCCAGTAGTATGGCGGGGGGGCCGAATGAGCAGTTCTTC. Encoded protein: CASSMAGGPNEQFF.

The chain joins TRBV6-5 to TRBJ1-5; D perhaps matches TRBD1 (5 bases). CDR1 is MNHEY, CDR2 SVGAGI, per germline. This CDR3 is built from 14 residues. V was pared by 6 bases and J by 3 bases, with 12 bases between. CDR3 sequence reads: CASRTTADNQPQHF. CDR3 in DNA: TGTGCCAGCAGGACGACAGCCGACAATCAGCCCCAGCATTTT.

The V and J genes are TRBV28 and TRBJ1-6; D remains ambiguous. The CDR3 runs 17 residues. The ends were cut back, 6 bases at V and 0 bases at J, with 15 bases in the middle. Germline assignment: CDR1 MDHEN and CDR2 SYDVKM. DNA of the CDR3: TGTGCCAGCAGCCCCGGGTCCCCTAGCTCCTATAATTCACCCCTCCACTTT. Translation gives CASSPGSPSSYNSPLHF.